This T cell receptor beta chain appears in the sequencing data of a study of T cell responses to AZD1222 COVID-19 vaccine. About the study: The study pooled second doses at about 4 or about 12 weeks.

The table came from immunoSEQ multiplex PCR; TCRdb's copy has only in-frame clones and leaves some out. The sample lists roughly 180,000 clones, approximately 90% occurring once. Trimming took 5 bases from V and 13 from J; bases not matched to a gene: 5. This CDR3 has 11 amino acids. A word on this clone: As yet, its antigen is unknown.

Study-level results: Donors in the cohort were predominantly white British and more often female, and clonal diversity was possibly underestimated.

The specimen was peripheral blood, collected on day 0 of AZD1222 vaccination. The TCR originated in an adult in good health. V gene TRBV12-3 or TRBV12-4 combines with J gene TRBJ1-2; 9 bases agree with TRBD1. In nucleotides, the CDR3 is TGTGCCAGCAGTGGGGACAGGGTCGTCACCTTC. Its translation is CASSGDRVVTF.